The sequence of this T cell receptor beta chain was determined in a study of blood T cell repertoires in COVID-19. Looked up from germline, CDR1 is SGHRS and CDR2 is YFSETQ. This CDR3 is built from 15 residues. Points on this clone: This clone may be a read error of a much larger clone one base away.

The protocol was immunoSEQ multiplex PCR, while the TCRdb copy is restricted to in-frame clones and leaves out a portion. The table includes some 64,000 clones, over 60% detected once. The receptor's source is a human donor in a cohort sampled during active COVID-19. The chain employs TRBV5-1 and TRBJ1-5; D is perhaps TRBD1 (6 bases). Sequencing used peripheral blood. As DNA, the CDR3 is TGCGCCAGCAGCCAGGACAGTGGGGGCAATCAGTCCCAGCATTTT. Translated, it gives CASSQDSGGNQSQHF.